This T cell receptor (beta chain) came from a study of T cell responses to AZD1222 COVID-19 vaccine. Study-level results: Donor demographics were predominantly white British with a female majority; clonal diversity may be underestimated.

Trimming shortened V by 5 bases and J by 4 bases, and 14 bases separated the two germline ends. Per the germline V gene, CDR1 is SGHVS and CDR2 is FNYEAQ. CDR3 size: 14 residues. Clones were read by immunoSEQ multiplex PCR, and TCRdb kept only the in-frame ones, dropping some. The sample lists under 60,000 clones, about 88% occurring once. Concerning this clone: The antigen remains unidentified.

Source: peripheral blood, taken on day 0 of AZD1222 vaccination. This TCR was recovered from an adult in good health. This chain joins TRBV7-6 and TRBJ2-5, with D uncertain. CDR3 DNA: TGTGCCAGCAGCCCGACCCAGTTAGGAGAGACCCAGTACTTC. Residues: CASSPTQLGETQYF.